These T cell receptor beta chains were read from a single sample in a study of Ad26.COV2.S vaccination and SARS-CoV-2 variants. Repertoires were generated with immunoSEQ multiplex PCR, while TCRdb's copy carries only in-frame clones and drops some. Here the sample spans some 390,000 clones, around nine tenths being singletons. The sequences come from peripheral blood, collected in a trial of Ad26.COV2.S vaccine versus placebo. All receptors derive from a person aged 18-65 years who received the Ad26.COV2.S COVID-19 vaccine or a placebo. The CDR3 runs from the conserved cysteine through the conserved F or W. Each record gives: D gene, J gene, V gene, clone size, CDR3 DNA, CDR3 protein. The D gene is left open where the match is weak. Some rows mark clone size as missing; the rest say once, few, many or name a class of expanded clone.

d_gene: .
j_gene: TRBJ2-1
v_gene: TRBV30
abundance: .
CDR3nt: TGTGCCTGGAGTGGGGACCCATCGGGGGAGCAGTTCTTC
CDR3aa: CAWSGDPSGEQFF

d_gene: .
j_gene: TRBJ1-2
v_gene: TRBV5-1
abundance: .
CDR3nt: TGCGCCAGCAGCTTGGCGCAGGGAGGGAACTATGGCTACACCTTC
CDR3aa: CASSLAQGGNYGYTF

d_gene: .
j_gene: TRBJ1-1
v_gene: TRBV27
abundance: .
CDR3nt: TGTGCCAGCAGTGTAACAGGGAAGACTGAAGCTTTCTTT
CDR3aa: CASSVTGKTEAFF

d_gene: TRBD1
j_gene: TRBJ1-1
v_gene: TRBV3-1/TRBV3-2
abundance: .
CDR3nt: TGTGCCAGCACCGAGGGGACAGGGGGCTCTGAAGCTTTCTTT
CDR3aa: CASTEGTGGSEAFF

d_gene: .
j_gene: TRBJ2-7
v_gene: TRBV15
abundance: .
CDR3nt: TGTGCCACCAGCCGAGGAGGGCAGTCTTCCTACGAGCAGTACTTC
CDR3aa: CATSRGGQSSYEQYF

d_gene: TRBD2
j_gene: TRBJ2-7
v_gene: TRBV27
abundance: .
CDR3nt: TGTGCCAGCAGCCTTCTCGGGACTAGCGGCGAGCAGTACTTC
CDR3aa: CASSLLGTSGEQYF

d_gene: .
j_gene: TRBJ1-5
v_gene: TRBV14
abundance: .
CDR3nt: TGTGCCAGCAGTCCCCGGAGATCGAGCAATCAGCCCCAGCATTTT
CDR3aa: CASSPRRSSNQPQHF

d_gene: TRBD2
j_gene: TRBJ2-2
v_gene: TRBV5-4
abundance: .
CDR3nt: TGTGCCAGCAGCCACCCAGGGACTAGCGGTAAAGTGGGTGGGGAGCTGTTTTTT
CDR3aa: CASSHPGTSGKVGGELFF

d_gene: .
j_gene: TRBJ1-2
v_gene: TRBV14
abundance: .
CDR3nt: TGTGCCAGCAGCCAGAGGACGGGAGTTACTAACTATGGCTACACCTTC
CDR3aa: CASSQRTGVTNYGYTF

d_gene: .
j_gene: TRBJ2-2
v_gene: TRBV5-1
abundance: once
CDR3nt: TGCGCCAGCAGCTTGGGAGGGCAGGGAAACACCGGGGAGCTGTTTTTT
CDR3aa: CASSLGGQGNTGELFF

d_gene: TRBD2
j_gene: TRBJ2-2
v_gene: TRBV5-4
abundance: .
CDR3nt: TGTGCCAGCAGCGAACTAGCGCGCACCGGGGAGCTGTTTTTT
CDR3aa: CASSELARTGELFF

d_gene: TRBD2
j_gene: TRBJ2-1
v_gene: TRBV19
abundance: .
CDR3nt: TGTGCCAGTAGTAAACCGACTAGCGACCACCGCAATGAGCAGTTCTTC
CDR3aa: CASSKPTSDHRNEQFF

d_gene: TRBD2
j_gene: TRBJ2-3
v_gene: TRBV6-2/TRBV6-3
abundance: once
CDR3nt: TGTGCCAGCAGTCCGCTACGTTCGACTAGCGGGAGAACAGATACGCAGTATTTT
CDR3aa: CASSPLRSTSGRTDTQYF

d_gene: TRBD1
j_gene: TRBJ2-6
v_gene: TRBV5-1
abundance: .
CDR3nt: TGCGCCAGCAGCTTTCAGACAGGGTATGCTGGGGCCAACGTCCTGACTTTC
CDR3aa: CASSFQTGYAGANVLTF

d_gene: .
j_gene: TRBJ1-1
v_gene: TRBV4-1
abundance: .
CDR3nt: TGCGCCAGCAGCCAAGCCCTCGAATACAGCGCTGAAGCTTTCTTT
CDR3aa: CASSQALEYSAEAFF

d_gene: .
j_gene: TRBJ2-2
v_gene: TRBV3-1/TRBV3-2
abundance: .
CDR3nt: TGTGCCAGCAGCCAACGGGAAGGCACCGGGGAGCTGTTTTTT
CDR3aa: CASSQREGTGELFF

d_gene: TRBD1
j_gene: TRBJ2-6
v_gene: TRBV5-4
abundance: .
CDR3nt: TGTGCCAGCAGCTGGGGAGGGACAGGGGGCTCTGGGGCCAACGTCCTGACTTTC
CDR3aa: CASSWGGTGGSGANVLTF

d_gene: TRBD1
j_gene: TRBJ2-5
v_gene: TRBV28
abundance: .
CDR3nt: TGTGCCAGCAGTTTGGGGACAGGGGTGGAAGCGGGAGAAGAGACCCAGTACTTC
CDR3aa: CASSLGTGVEAGEETQYF

d_gene: TRBD1
j_gene: TRBJ1-1
v_gene: TRBV10-3
abundance: few
CDR3nt: TGTGCCATCAGTGGGGACAGATCTATGAACACTGAAGCTTTCTTT
CDR3aa: CAISGDRSMNTEAFF

d_gene: .
j_gene: TRBJ1-2
v_gene: TRBV7-2
abundance: .
CDR3nt: TGTGCCAGCAGCTTAGTGGGTTGGGGTGATGGCTACACCTTC
CDR3aa: CASSLVGWGDGYTF

d_gene: .
j_gene: TRBJ1-6
v_gene: TRBV18
abundance: .
CDR3nt: TGTGCCAGCTCTCCATCGATGGGGGGACGGTCTAATTCACCCCTCCACTTT
CDR3aa: CASSPSMGGRSNSPLHF

d_gene: .
j_gene: TRBJ1-4
v_gene: TRBV7-2
abundance: .
CDR3nt: TGTGCCAGCAGCTTGGAACCCGGCAGGGTTAAACTGTTTTTT
CDR3aa: CASSLEPGRVKLFF

d_gene: TRBD1
j_gene: TRBJ1-1
v_gene: TRBV6-2/TRBV6-3
abundance: .
CDR3nt: TGTGCCAGCAGTTCCTCTCGACAGGGATCCTACACTGAAGCTTTCTTT
CDR3aa: CASSSSRQGSYTEAFF

d_gene: .
j_gene: TRBJ2-3
v_gene: TRBV24-1
abundance: few
CDR3nt: TGTGCCACCAGCGGGAGTAGTGGCACAGATACGCAGTATTTT
CDR3aa: CATSGSSGTDTQYF

d_gene: .
j_gene: TRBJ2-3
v_gene: TRBV11-2
abundance: .
CDR3nt: TGTGCCAGCAGCTTTTGGGGGCTAGCGCCAGATACGCAGTATTTT
CDR3aa: CASSFWGLAPDTQYF

d_gene: .
j_gene: TRBJ2-7
v_gene: TRBV10-1
abundance: .
CDR3nt: TGCGCCAGCGCCGGGACCTCACCCTACGAGCAGTACTTC
CDR3aa: CASAGTSPYEQYF

d_gene: .
j_gene: TRBJ2-1
v_gene: TRBV27
abundance: .
CDR3nt: TGTGCCAGCAGTTTATCTTGGGGGAACAATGAGCAGTTCTTC
CDR3aa: CASSLSWGNNEQFF

d_gene: TRBD2
j_gene: TRBJ2-1
v_gene: TRBV7-7
abundance: .
CDR3nt: TGTGCCAGCTCTCCGGGCGGGAGAGGCGGTGAGCAGTTCTTC
CDR3aa: CASSPGGRGGEQFF

d_gene: .
j_gene: TRBJ2-3
v_gene: TRBV29-1
abundance: .
CDR3nt: TGCAGCGTTGAAGGTTTAACAGATACGCAGTATTTT
CDR3aa: CSVEGLTDTQYF

d_gene: .
j_gene: TRBJ2-3
v_gene: TRBV19
abundance: .
CDR3nt: TGTGCCAGTAGTATTATCCCCACAGATACGCAGTATTTT
CDR3aa: CASSIIPTDTQYF

d_gene: .
j_gene: TRBJ1-1
v_gene: TRBV2
abundance: few
CDR3nt: TGTGCCAGCAGTCTGAGAGGGGACAACGCTGAAGCTTTCTTT
CDR3aa: CASSLRGDNAEAFF

d_gene: .
j_gene: TRBJ1-5
v_gene: TRBV7-9
abundance: .
CDR3nt: TGTGCCAGCAGCTTAACTGGGAATCAGCCCCAGCATTTT
CDR3aa: CASSLTGNQPQHF

d_gene: .
j_gene: TRBJ2-1
v_gene: TRBV5-4
abundance: .
CDR3nt: TGTGCCAGCAGCTCCCGTTTGTCCTACAATGAGCAGTTCTTC
CDR3aa: CASSSRLSYNEQFF

d_gene: TRBD1
j_gene: TRBJ2-3
v_gene: TRBV7-2
abundance: .
CDR3nt: TGTGCCAGCAGCGCGGGACAGGGGGCGCATACGCAGTATTTT
CDR3aa: CASSAGQGAHTQYF

d_gene: TRBD2
j_gene: TRBJ2-7
v_gene: TRBV3-1/TRBV3-2
abundance: .
CDR3nt: TGTGCCAGCAGCCGAGGCGGGGGTGAGCAGTACTTC
CDR3aa: CASSRGGGEQYF

d_gene: .
j_gene: TRBJ1-1
v_gene: TRBV28
abundance: .
CDR3nt: TGTGCCACCGAGTGGGTACTCAACACTGAAGCTTTCTTT
CDR3aa: CATEWVLNTEAFF

d_gene: TRBD2
j_gene: TRBJ2-3
v_gene: TRBV6-5
abundance: once
CDR3nt: TGTGCCAGCAGTTATGTGGGAGGGGTAGATACGCAGTATTTT
CDR3aa: CASSYVGGVDTQYF

d_gene: TRBD2
j_gene: TRBJ2-2
v_gene: TRBV28
abundance: .
CDR3nt: TGTGCCAGCAGTTTACACCTCCGGGAGGGGAACACCGGGGAGCTGTTTTTT
CDR3aa: CASSLHLREGNTGELFF

d_gene: TRBD2
j_gene: TRBJ2-5
v_gene: TRBV4-2
abundance: .
CDR3nt: TGTGCCAGCAGCCCAGGACTAGCGGGAGAAGAGACCCAGTACTTC
CDR3aa: CASSPGLAGEETQYF

d_gene: .
j_gene: TRBJ2-5
v_gene: TRBV6-5
abundance: .
CDR3nt: TGTGCCAGCAGAGCCCCCGGGGGATGGGAGACCCAGTACTTC
CDR3aa: CASRAPGGWETQYF

d_gene: .
j_gene: TRBJ2-2
v_gene: TRBV3-1/TRBV3-2
abundance: .
CDR3nt: TGTGCCAGCAGCCAACAAGGGAAGTTGACGGAGCTGTTTTTT
CDR3aa: CASSQQGKLTELFF

d_gene: .
j_gene: TRBJ1-2
v_gene: TRBV9
abundance: once
CDR3nt: TGTGCCAGCAGCGTAGAGGACACCCACTATGGCTACACCTTC
CDR3aa: CASSVEDTHYGYTF

d_gene: TRBD2
j_gene: TRBJ2-7
v_gene: TRBV18
abundance: .
CDR3nt: TGTGCCAGCTCACCAAGCGGGAGCTCCTACGAGCAGTACTTC
CDR3aa: CASSPSGSSYEQYF

d_gene: TRBD2
j_gene: TRBJ2-2
v_gene: TRBV20-1
abundance: .
CDR3nt: TGCAGTGCTAGTTCGTCGGGGATTAGCGGGAGGAACGGGGAGCTGTTTTTT
CDR3aa: CSASSSGISGRNGELFF

d_gene: .
j_gene: TRBJ2-1
v_gene: TRBV5-1
abundance: .
CDR3nt: TGCGCCAGCAGGGCTTTGGCGGGATCCTACAATGAGCAGTTCTTC
CDR3aa: CASRALAGSYNEQFF

d_gene: .
j_gene: TRBJ2-1
v_gene: TRBV12-3/TRBV12-4
abundance: .
CDR3nt: TGTGCCAGCAGACAGGACTTGGAGCAGTTCTTC
CDR3aa: CASRQDLEQFF

d_gene: .
j_gene: TRBJ2-3
v_gene: TRBV9
abundance: .
CDR3nt: TGTGCCAGCAGCGCGGAGCTCACAGATACGCAGTATTTT
CDR3aa: CASSAELTDTQYF

d_gene: TRBD2
j_gene: TRBJ2-5
v_gene: TRBV5-4
abundance: .
CDR3nt: TGTGCCAGCAGCTCCCCTAGCGGGGAGACCCAGTACTTC
CDR3aa: CASSSPSGETQYF

d_gene: .
j_gene: TRBJ1-1
v_gene: TRBV29-1
abundance: .
CDR3nt: TGCAGCGTTGGAGAGACGGCGAACACTGAAGCTTTCTTT
CDR3aa: CSVGETANTEAFF

d_gene: .
j_gene: TRBJ1-6
v_gene: TRBV28
abundance: .
CDR3nt: TGTGCCAGCAGTTTCCCCCCCTTGGCAGCGTTTAAGAATTCACCCCTCCACTTT
CDR3aa: CASSFPPLAAFKNSPLHF